Given below is one T cell receptor beta chain in context. What it recognizes is unknown. The PCR ran on 60 Vbeta and 13 Jbeta primers. Libraries were prepared by immunoSEQ multiplex PCR; TCRdb keeps only in-frame clonotypes and omits some of them. The sample carries 100,000 to 150,000 clones, around 86% recorded once. The CDR3 length is 14 residues. Germline CDR1 MNHNS, CDR2 SASEGT. The trim removed 10 bases at V and 5 bases at J, leaving 10 bases unmatched. This entry comes from a study of cytomegalovirus exposure and HLA in healthy donors. Study-wide results and limits: When presence/absence was analysed, sequencing depth was taken to be roughly uniform across donors. Some TCR beta chains (roughly 160 of them) were listed as cytomegalovirus-associated. A later analysis found most CMV-associated TCR beta chains apparently HLA-restricted.

The TCR originated in a man aged 18 to 30 in good health and CMV-seronegative. The chain couples TRBV6-1 to TRBJ2-2; TRBD2 matches 7 bases. Sequencing input: PBMCs. Here the CDR3 reads CATIFLGGTGELFF. The CDR3, as DNA: TGTGCCACTATCTTTCTGGGGGGGACCGGGGAGCTGTTTTTT.